The 17 T cell receptor beta chains below all came from one sample that was sequenced in a study of Ad26.COV2.S vaccination and SARS-CoV-2 variants. The method was immunoSEQ multiplex PCR; TCRdb's version includes in-frame clones alone and lacks a portion of them. Among about 350,000 clones listed, approximately 86% were seen once. This sample's treatment: 15 to 20 received Ad26.COV2.S at low or high dose, single or two shots; 5 received placebo; per-sample allocation not given. Samples came from day 63 after the first vaccine or placebo injection. Here the sequenced sample was peripheral blood, taken in a trial of Ad26.COV2.S vaccine versus placebo. The receptors derive from a person aged 18 to 59 who received the Ad26.COV2.S COVID-19 vaccine or a placebo.

Written as DNA, the CDR3 is TGTGCCAGCAGCTTAGTAATAGACCTAGACTACAATGAGCAGTTCTTC. Protein: CASSLVIDLDYNEQFF. The chain couples TRBV7-9 to TRBJ2-1; D gene ambiguous. Per germline, CDR1 SEHNR and CDR2 FQNEAQ (reference sequence). Trimming cost V 1 base and J 3 bases, with 13 bases left between them. The CDR3 contains 16 residues.

The table lists this clone with a count of one. The chain links TRBV5-6 to TRBJ2-7, with 13 bases fitting TRBD2. Germline CDR1 and CDR2: SGHDT and YYEEEE. CDR3 length: 18 amino acids. J lost 0 bases, V lost 4 bases, and 10 bases had no gene match. The CDR3 bases are TGTGCCAGCAGCGGGTCTGGGGGACTAGCGGGGACCTCCTACGAGCAGTACTTC. Amino acids: CASSGSGGLAGTSYEQYF.

V and J are TRBV4-3 and TRBJ2-1; TRBD2 matches 9 bases. V trimming: 4 bases; J trimming: 8 bases; junction bases outside the gene matches: 6. CDR1 LGHNA and CDR2 YSLEER come from the germline V gene. The CDR3 extends over 14 amino acids. CDR3 coding DNA: TGCGCCAGCAGCCCCCAAGCGGGAGGCGATGAGCAGTTCTTC. Its translation is CASSPQAGGDEQFF.

The chain combines TRBV11-3 with TRBJ2-1, with D uncertain. CDR3 length equals 13 residues. CDR1 and CDR2 (germline): SGHNT, YENEEA. V was trimmed by 4 bases and J by 9 bases, leaving 13 bases between them. The CDR3 DNA follows: TGTGCCAGCAGCTCAACCCCCGGTCTTGAGCAGTTCTTC. As protein: CASSSTPGLEQFF.

The V and J genes are TRBV29-1 and TRBJ2-6, with D uncertain. The CDR3 covers 14 residues. Germline V CDR1 and CDR2: SQVTM, ANQGSEA. The V end was cut by 2 bases, the J end by 1 base, with 6 bases between. CDR3 coding DNA: TGCAGCGTTGAACGGCAATCTGGGGCCAACGTCCTGACTTTC. Amino acids: CSVERQSGANVLTF.

The chain has TRBV2 and TRBJ2-3, with D unclear. Germline V CDR1 and CDR2: SNHLY, FYNNEI. Deletions cut 3 bases from V and 10 bases from J, with 11 bases between. There are 12 residues in the CDR3. As DNA, the CDR3 is TGTGCCAGCAGTGATTCCCTGGGTGCGCAGTATTTT. Protein sequence: CASSDSLGAQYF.

The chain employs TRBV6-2 or TRBV6-3 and TRBJ2-7; D is unresolved. The V end lost 2 bases, the J end lost 0 bases, and 17 bases lay between the germline ends. Germline V gives CDR1 MNHEY, CDR2 SVGEGT. The CDR3 is 17 amino acids. The CDR3 DNA is TGTGCCAGCAGTTACGACTTCCTCAGGTCGAGCTCCTACGAGCAGTACTTC. Translation: CASSYDFLRSSSYEQYF.

The V gene is TRBV7-2, the J gene TRBJ1-2, with D perhaps TRBD1 (5 bases). The CDR3 extends over 13 amino acids. Germline CDR1 reads SGHTA; CDR2 reads FQGNSA. Trimming took 5 bases from V and 2 from J, leaving 9 bases between them. CDR3 sequence: CASSPDKNYGYTF. In nucleotides, the CDR3 is TGTGCCAGCAGCCCGGACAAAAACTATGGCTACACCTTC. The variable domain in full, with the rest retrieved from reference TRBV7-2 and TRBJ1-2, is GAGVSQSPSNKVTEKGKDVELRCDPISGHTALYWYRQSLGQGLEFLIYFQGNSAPDKSGLPSDRFSAERTGGSVSTLTIQRTQQEDSAVYLCASSPDKNYGYTFGSGTRLTVV.

This sequence joins TRBV12-3 or TRBV12-4 and TRBJ1-5; possibly TRBD1 for D (5 bases). This CDR3 has 13 amino acids. The V end was cut by 4 bases, the J end by 5 bases, with 9 bases between. CDR3 DNA sequence: TGTGCCAGCAGTTGGGGGGGGGATCAGCCCCAGCATTTT. This sequence encodes CASSWGGDQPQHF.

The chain uses TRBV18 and TRBJ1-1; maybe TRBD1 (5 bases). The CDR3 is 14 amino acids. Germline CDR1 and CDR2: KGHSH and LQKENI. Trimming shortened V by 1 base and J by 6 bases, and 12 bases separated the two germline ends. DNA of the CDR3: TGTGCCAGCTCACCACGTCCGGGGGTTCCTGAAGCTTTCTTT. This sequence encodes CASSPRPGVPEAFF.

J is TRBJ1-1 and V is TRBV4-2, with 7 bases fitting TRBD1. Trimming at V came to 2 bases and at J to 1 base, leaving 7 bases not matched to a gene. The germline V gene has CDR1 LGHNA and CDR2 YNFKEQ. The CDR3 consists of 16 residues. CDR3 amino acids: CASSQLGQAANTEAFF. The DNA for the CDR3 is TGTGCCAGCAGCCAATTAGGACAGGCGGCGAACACTGAAGCTTTCTTT.

V usage is TRBV5-1 and J usage is TRBJ2-7; 13 bases are a match to TRBD2. Germline V gives CDR1 SGHRS, CDR2 YFSETQ. V was clipped by 0 bases and J by 6 bases; unmatched bases: 6. This CDR3 is 16 amino acids long. CDR3 residues: CASSLETSGGKLEQYF. Here the CDR3 DNA reads TGCGCCAGCAGCTTGGAGACTAGCGGGGGGAAACTCGAGCAGTACTTC. Full variable domain (missing parts from reference TRBV5-1 and TRBJ2-7): KAGVTQTPRYLIKTRGQQVTLSCSPISGHRSVSWYQQTPGQGLQFLFEYFSETQRNKGNFPGRFSGRQFSNSRSEMNVSTLELGDSALYLCASSLETSGGKLEQYFGPGTRLTVT.

V and J are TRBV5-6 and TRBJ2-2; no clear D gene. Germline lookup yields CDR1 SGHDT and CDR2 YYEEEE. CDR3 length: 12 residues. V lost 3 bases, J lost 6 bases, and 6 bases lay in between. CDR3 loop: CASSSPPGELFF. CDR3 sequence (DNA): TGTGCCAGCAGCTCGCCCCCCGGGGAGCTGTTTTTT.

The genes are TRBV3-1 (or the pseudogene TRBV3-2) and TRBJ2-7; 8 bases line up with TRBD2. Trimming cost V 4 bases and J 7 bases; bases outside gene matches: 9. Germline V lookup: CDR1 LGHDT, CDR2 YNNKEL (reference sequence). The CDR3 runs to 14 residues. CDR3 in amino acids: CASSRRSGGGEQYF. CDR3 in DNA: TGTGCCAGCAGCCGGAGGAGCGGGGGAGGGGAGCAGTACTTC.

The chain recombines TRBV28 with TRBJ1-2; D gene unclear. V was cut by 6 bases and J by 4 bases, with 3 bases left in between. The CDR3 contains 10 residues. Germline V gene lookup returns CDR1 MDHEN and CDR2 SYDVKM. CDR3 sequence reads: CASRSYGYTF. Written as DNA, the CDR3 is TGTGCCAGCAGATCCTATGGCTACACCTTC.

This chain uses TRBV5-6 with TRBJ2-7, with 7 positions matching TRBD1. This CDR3 is 15 amino acids long. Losses at the gene ends were 4 bases for V and 3 bases for J; bases not matched to a gene: 10. Germline CDR1 SGHDT, CDR2 YYEEEE. The CDR3 region has the DNA TGTGCCAGCAGCCCAAGGACAGGAGCCTACTACGAGCAGTACTTC. As protein: CASSPRTGAYYEQYF.

The chain combines TRBV10-2 with TRBJ2-7; no firm D call. Trimming cost V 10 bases and J 2 bases, with 15 bases left between them. Per the germline V gene, CDR1 is WSHSY and CDR2 is SAAADI. The CDR3 sequence is 13 residues long. The CDR3 spells CAISPGIPYEQYF. In DNA, the CDR3 is TGCGCCATAAGCCCTGGAATCCCCTACGAGCAGTACTTC.